This TCR beta chain was sequenced during a study of blood T cell repertoires in COVID-19. The data were produced by immunoSEQ multiplex PCR, yet TCRdb's version contains in-frame clones alone and is incomplete. Counted here are about 58,000 clones, approximately 91% occurring once; the ten biggest clones make up roughly 13%. The germline V gene has CDR1 MGHDK and CDR2 SYGVNS. V shed 1 base and J shed 1 base, with 16 bases lying between them. CDR3 length: 17 residues. Sequencing used peripheral blood. The rearrangement links TRBV25-1 to TRBJ1-1; no reliable D call. The clonotype was recovered from a woman aged 60-70 years with active COVID-19. CDR3 in DNA: TGTGCCAGCAGTGAATCTCTGACTGAGGTTTCGAACACTGAAGCTTTCTTT. This encodes CASSESLTEVSNTEAFF. Supplemented by reference TRBV25-1 and TRBJ1-1, the full variable domain reads EADIYQTPRYLVIGTGKKITLECSQTMGHDKMYWYQQDPGMELHLIHYSYGVNSTEKGDLSSESTVSRIRTEHFPLTLESARPSHTSQYLCASSESLTEVSNTEAFFGQGTRLTVV.